This T cell receptor (beta chain) was sequenced in a study of blood T cell repertoires in COVID-19. Study overall: Acute-phase and convalescent COVID-19 samples originated in the United States, Italy and Spain. T cells, B-cell-depleted T cells, or PBMCs provided the cDNA or gDNA that served as material.

Original handling: By means of reference gene primer amplification, nucleated cell counts were estimated. Assay used: immunoSEQ multiplex PCR; TCRdb lists only in-frame clones, some missing. The V and J calls and clone size come from that table; D and trimming were worked out from the DNA. The data show about 100,000 clones, with over 75% seen just once and 15% to 20% held by the top ten. Deletions cut 4 bases from V and 7 bases from J, with 21 bases between. CDR3 length: 16 residues. CDR1 and CDR2 (germline): SNHLY, FYNNEI. The chain has TRBV2 and TRBJ2-3; D is unclear. Sequencing was carried out using peripheral blood. The sequence was obtained from a human donor in a cohort sampled during active COVID-19. The chain's CDR3 is CASSGFPPSAANTQYF. Written as DNA, the CDR3 is TGTGCCAGCAGTGGGTTCCCTCCATCGGCGGCAAATACGCAGTATTTT.